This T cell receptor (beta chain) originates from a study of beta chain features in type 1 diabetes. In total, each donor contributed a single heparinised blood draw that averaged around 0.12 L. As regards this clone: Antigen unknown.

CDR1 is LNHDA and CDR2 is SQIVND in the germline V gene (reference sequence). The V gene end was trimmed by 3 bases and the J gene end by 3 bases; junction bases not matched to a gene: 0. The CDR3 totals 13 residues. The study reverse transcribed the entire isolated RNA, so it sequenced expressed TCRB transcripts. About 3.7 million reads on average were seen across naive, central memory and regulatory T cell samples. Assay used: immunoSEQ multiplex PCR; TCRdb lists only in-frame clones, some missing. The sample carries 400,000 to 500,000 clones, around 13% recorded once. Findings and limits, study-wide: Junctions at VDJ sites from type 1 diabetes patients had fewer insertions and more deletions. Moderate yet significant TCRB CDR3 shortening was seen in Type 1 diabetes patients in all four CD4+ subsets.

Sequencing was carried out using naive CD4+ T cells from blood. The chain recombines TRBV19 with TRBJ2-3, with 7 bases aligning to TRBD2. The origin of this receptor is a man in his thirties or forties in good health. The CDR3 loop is CASSIGRTDTQYF. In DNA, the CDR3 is TGTGCCAGTAGTATCGGGAGGACAGATACGCAGTATTTT.